This is a list of T cell receptor beta chains from one sample in a study of cytotoxic CD8 clonotypes in ibrutinib-treated CLL. This table comes from immunoSEQ multiplex PCR, and its TCRdb copy is limited to in-frame clones, with some not included. The sample records about 160,000 clones, roughly 77% being singletons. The sequencing here drew on PBMCs, taken after 12 months of ibrutinib treatment. All receptors come from a human donor with chronic lymphocytic leukemia. The CDR3 runs from the conserved cysteine through the conserved F or W. A D gene is named only where the DNA matches it firmly. Some rows have no size entry. The others give once, few or many, or a class for an expanded clone.

D gene,clone size,J gene,V gene,CDR3 protein,CDR3 DNA
NA,NA,TRBJ1-4,TRBV28,CASRQYWEQTNEKLFF,TGTGCCAGCAGACAATACTGGGAGCAAACTAATGAAAAACTGTTTTTT
NA,NA,TRBJ2-1,TRBV7-9,CASSLDQGPYNEQFF,TGTGCCAGCAGCTTAGACCAGGGACCCTACAATGAGCAGTTCTTC
NA,NA,TRBJ1-1,TRBV28,CASSSFMSFF,TGTGCCAGCAGTTCCTTTATGTCTTTCTTT
TRBD2,NA,TRBJ2-2,TRBV7-6,CASSSRGAGNTGELFF,TGTGCCAGCAGCTCCCGGGGAGCGGGAAATACCGGGGAGCTGTTTTTT
NA,NA,TRBJ1-6,TRBV11-2,CASSLGMRAVESSPLHF,TGTGCCAGCAGCTTAGGGATGAGGGCGGTAGAAAGTTCACCCCTCCACTTT
TRBD1,NA,TRBJ1-1,TRBV7-2,CASSLWGQGKAEAFF,TGTGCCAGCAGCTTATGGGGACAGGGTAAGGCTGAAGCTTTCTTT
NA,once,TRBJ2-3,TRBV28,CASFPGGSPDTQYF,TGTGCCAGCTTCCCCGGAGGGTCCCCAGATACGCAGTATTTT
TRBD1,once,TRBJ2-3,TRBV2,CATSTGPAPTDTQYF,TGTGCCACCTCGACAGGGCCGGCCCCCACAGATACGCAGTATTTT
TRBD2,NA,TRBJ2-1,TRBV5-4,CASSPNSGISYNEQFF,TGTGCCAGCAGCCCTAATAGCGGGATCTCCTACAATGAGCAGTTCTTC
NA,NA,TRBJ1-2,TRBV4-1,CASSQARTANYGYTF,TGCGCCAGCAGCCAAGCCCGGACAGCTAACTATGGCTACACCTTC
TRBD1,NA,TRBJ2-1,TRBV23-1,CASSPPGQGENEQFF,TGCGCCAGCAGTCCCCCCGGACAGGGTGAGAATGAGCAGTTCTTC
NA,once,TRBJ2-7,TRBV6-5,CASSYSSGSSYEQYF,TGTGCCAGCAGTTACTCTTCAGGGAGCTCCTACGAGCAGTACTTC
TRBD2,NA,TRBJ2-7,TRBV7-2,CASSWGLAGVTYEQYF,TGTGCCAGCAGCTGGGGACTAGCGGGAGTGACCTACGAGCAGTACTTC
TRBD1,NA,TRBJ1-1,TRBV6-6,CASRLQPRGQGTEAFF,TGTGCCAGCAGGCTCCAACCCAGGGGGCAGGGCACTGAAGCTTTCTTT
TRBD1,NA,TRBJ1-5,TRBV29-1,CSEEDHRDRGNQPQHF,TGCAGCGAAGAGGACCACCGGGACAGGGGAAATCAGCCCCAGCATTTT
TRBD1,NA,TRBJ2-2,TRBV5-1,CASSLSGGTGELFF,TGCGCCAGCAGCTTGTCAGGGGGCACCGGGGAGCTGTTTTTT
NA,NA,TRBJ1-5,TRBV5-5,CASSLRWESNQPQHF,TGTGCCAGCAGCTTGCGTTGGGAGAGCAATCAGCCCCAGCATTTT
TRBD1,NA,TRBJ2-7,TRBV28,CASSLYPGQGTNEQYF,TGTGCCAGCAGTTTATATCCGGGACAGGGTACGAACGAGCAGTACTTC
NA,NA,TRBJ1-6,TRBV28,CASSFLGGGGSNYNSPLHF,TGTGCCAGCAGTTTCCTTGGGGGAGGTGGGTCCAACTATAATTCACCCCTCCACTTT
TRBD1,NA,TRBJ1-1,TRBV7-3,CASSRSDRGREAFF,TGTGCCAGCAGCCGCAGCGACAGGGGGCGCGAAGCTTTCTTT
NA,NA,TRBJ2-7,TRBV27,CASSRGNEQYF,TGTGCCAGCTCGCGGGGAAACGAGCAGTACTTC
TRBD1,NA,TRBJ1-2,TRBV7-9,CASSYDRGTRDGYTF,TGTGCCAGCAGCTATGACAGGGGGACGCGAGACGGCTACACCTTC
NA,NA,TRBJ1-5,TRBV28,CASSYFAGQPQPQHF,TGTGCCAGCAGTTATTTCGCAGGGCAACCTCAGCCCCAGCATTTT
TRBD1,NA,TRBJ2-7,TRBV4-3,CASSLRDRGLDEQYF,TGCGCCAGCAGCCTTAGGGACAGGGGGCTCGACGAGCAGTACTTC
NA,NA,TRBJ1-3,TRBV6-5,CASRTGSGNTIYF,TGTGCCAGCAGAACGGGCTCTGGAAACACCATATATTTT
TRBD1,NA,TRBJ1-4,TRBV19,CASSFGTVGEKLFF,TGTGCCAGTAGCTTCGGGACAGTCGGTGAAAAACTGTTTTTT